These 22 T cell receptor delta chains came from one sample sequenced in a study of gamma-delta T cells after stem cell transplantation. TCRdb redid clone calling on the RT-PCR reads using CATT. The table lists approximately 1,600 delta-chain clones, approximately 3.7% of them singletons. Material for sequencing was gamma-delta T cells. These receptors originate from a human donor. It is not recorded whose cells these are; they may come from a transplant donor.

Details on this clone: At the DNA level, this CDR3 is encoded by other sequences in the same sample as well. The chain couples TRDV2 to TRDJ1; 9 nucleotides line up with TRDD3. V was clipped by 3 bases and J by 0 bases; unmatched bases: 7. CDR3 length: 16 amino acids. Germline CDR1 reads GEAIGNYY; CDR2 reads EKD. DNA of the CDR3: TGTGCCTGTGACCCCCTTACTGGGGGACACACCGATAAACTCATCTTT. Its protein is CACDPLTGGHTDKLIF.

This clone has more than one count but fewer than ten. A read error is likely here: a far larger clone is one base away. V gene TRDV2 combines with J gene TRDJ1; 9 bases are shared with TRDD3. The CDR3 is 17 residues long. V dropped 4 bases and J dropped 0; count of bases not matched to a gene: 11. Germline-derived CDR1 and CDR2 are GEAIGNYY and EKD. The CDR3 loop reads CACDSLTGGKYTDKLIF. CDR3 bases: TGTGCCTGTGATTCTCTTACTGGGGGAAAGTACACCGATAAACTCATCTTT.

This chain uses TRDV2 with TRDJ1; 11 bases line up with TRDD3. Germline lookup yields CDR1 GEAIGNYY and CDR2 EKD. The CDR3 spans 15 residues. Trimming removed 1 base from V and 3 bases from J; junction bases left unmatched: 3. The CDR3 spells CACDTLGDTPDKLIF. The CDR3 coding sequence is TGTGCCTGTGACACGCTGGGGGATACCCCCGATAAACTCATCTTT.

This clone was seen a few times. The chain couples TRDV2 to TRDJ1; 10 bases are a match to TRDD3. The CDR3 is made up of 16 amino acids. V shed 1 base and J 3 bases; nucleotides not matched to a gene: 7. In germline, CDR1 is GEAIGNYY, CDR2 EKD. CDR3 coding DNA: TGTGCCTGTGACACGGTGGGGGATACCGTTTCCGATAAACTCATCTTT. Protein product: CACDTVGDTVSDKLIF.

This clone turned up a few times. One base separates it from a far larger clone, so it is likely a read error. Other DNA sequences in the same sample also yield this CDR3. The rearrangement uses TRDV2 and TRDJ1; 12 bases fit TRDD3. The germline V gene encodes CDR1 GEAIGNYY and CDR2 EKD. The CDR3 covers 16 residues. CDR3 amino acids: CACDTVILGDTDKLIF. CDR3 DNA: TGTGCCTGTGACACCGTGATACTGGGGGATACCGATAAGCTCATCTTT.

This clone was detected only a few times. The chain combines TRDV1 with TRDJ1; 8 bases map to TRDD3. This CDR3 comprises 21 residues. CDR1 and CDR2 (germline): TSWWSYY, QGS. V lost 3 bases to trimming and J lost 0 bases; unmatched junction nucleotides: 21. CDR3 nucleotides: TGTGCTCTTGGGGAGAAACTATTCCTCGTACTGGGGGCCCAGTACACCGATAAACTCATCTTT. It translates to CALGEKLFLVLGAQYTDKLIF.

This clone was observed a handful of times. The amino acid sequence in TCRdb belongs to a much larger clone and departs from this DNA's translation at residue 10, likely a sequencing read error; the sequence shown is translated from the DNA. The J gene was recorded as TRDJ1; no V gene was called; TRDD3 is the table's D call and was not checked against the DNA. This CDR3 is built from 18 residues. CDR3: CACDTVGLSVGLSDKLIF. The DNA of the CDR3 is TGTGCCTGTGACACCGTTGGCCTTTCTGTGGGACTCTCCGATAAACTCATCTTT.

The V gene is uncalled and the J gene is TRDJ3; TRDD3 is taken as the D call from the table, unchecked against the DNA. The CDR3 extends over 20 amino acids. CDR3 DNA: TGTGCCTGTGATGTACTGGGGGACGCCGTGAGCTCCTGGGACACCCGACAGATGTTTTTC. This sequence encodes CACDVLGDAVSSWDTRQMFF.

This clone was counted only a few times. The genes are TRDV2 and TRDJ1; 12 bases match TRDD3. This CDR3 is 15 amino acids long. Germline CDR1 GEAIGNYY, CDR2 EKD. After removal of 0 bases from V and 3 bases from J, the junction contained 1 base not matched to a gene. The CDR3 nucleotides read TGTGCCTGTGACACCCTGGGGGATACGGCCGATAAACTCATCTTT. Translation gives CACDTLGDTADKLIF.

This clone ranks as medium-sized. The chain couples TRDV2 to TRDJ3; TRDD3 matches 7 bases. V gave up 7 bases and J gave up 0 bases; unmatched junction bases: 14. Germline V gene sequence: CDR1 GEAIGNYY, CDR2 EKD. This CDR3 is built from 19 residues. The CDR3 region is CACENVGDASSWDTRQMFF. CDR3 nucleotides: TGTGCCTGCGAGAACGTGGGGGACGCTAGCTCCTGGGACACCCGACAGATGTTTTTC.

This clone is medium-sized in the sample. The rearrangement joins TRDV2 to TRDJ1, with a weak D call TRDD3 (6 bases). In germline, CDR1 is GEAIGNYY, CDR2 EKD. The CDR3 is made up of 14 amino acids. The V and J ends lost 0 bases and 4 bases respectively, with 11 bases between them. This chain's CDR3 is CACDTWGSNDKLIF. The CDR3 nucleotides read TGTGCCTGTGACACCTGGGGATCGAACGATAAACTCATCTTT.

This clone was seen a few times. A single base separates this from a much larger clone, so it may be a read error. The rearrangement uses TRDV2 and TRDJ1; D is ambiguous. The V end was cut by 3 bases, the J end by 4 bases, with 17 bases between. The CDR3 spans 15 residues. The germline CDR1 and CDR2 sequences are GEAIGNYY and EKD. The CDR3 is CACDPATHTDDKLIF. The CDR3 bases are TGTGCCTGTGACCCCGCTACCCATACTGACGATAAACTCATCTTT.

This clone has just a few counts. Since a much larger clone is just one base distant, this may be a read error. The same CDR3 arises from other DNA sequences in this sample as well. The rearrangement links TRDV2 to TRDJ1, with D tentatively TRDD3 (6 bases). Per germline, CDR1 GEAIGNYY and CDR2 EKD. Between the trimmed V and J ends, which lost 3 bases and 0 bases, there was a span of 16 bases. The CDR3 extends over 16 amino acids. The CDR3 protein is CACDPLGEPYTDKLIF. CDR3 nucleotides: TGTGCCTGTGACCCACTGGGAGAGCCGTACACCGATAAACTCATCTTT.

Turning to this clone: Other nucleotide sequences in the sample specify the same CDR3. The chain employs TRDV2 and TRDJ1; 10 nucleotides match TRDD3. Germline V gives CDR1 GEAIGNYY, CDR2 EKD. Trimming removed 1 base from V and 0 bases from J; junction bases left unmatched: 7. This CDR3 has 17 amino acids. CDR3 residues: CACDTLALGDNTDKLIF. The CDR3, as DNA: TGTGCCTGTGACACGTTAGCCCTGGGGGATAACACCGATAAACTCATCTTT.

This sequence joins TRDV2 and TRDJ1; maybe TRDD3 (6 bases). Trimming cost V 4 bases and J 0 bases, with 20 bases left between them. Per germline, CDR1 GEAIGNYY and CDR2 EKD. The CDR3 has 17 amino acids. For the CDR3, the DNA is TGTGCCTGTGATCCCATCACTGGGACAAGGTACACCGATAAACTCATCTTT. It is translated as CACDPITGTRYTDKLIF.

In its sample, this clone was seen a few times. With a much larger clone just one base away, this may be a read error. Other nucleotide sequences from this sample produce the same CDR3. The CDR3 reads CACDTMSGGSQYTDKLIF. CDR3 sequence (DNA): TGTGCCTGTGACACGATGTCTGGGGGATCCCAGTACACAGATAAACTCATCTTT. The rearrangement joins TRDV2 to TRDJ1; 9 bases line up with TRDD3. There are 18 residues in the CDR3. Germline CDR1 GEAIGNYY, CDR2 EKD.

This clone is a singleton in its sample. This is likely an artifact of a read error, given a far larger clone one base away. The J gene is given as TRDJ3, and the V gene is not called; the table's D call TRDD3 went unverified against the DNA. This CDR3 region has 21 residues. CDR3 residues: CARDTLSPGGYQSWDTRQMFF. The CDR3 bases are TGTGCCCGTGACACTCTGTCCCCTGGGGGATACCAGTCCTGGGACACCCGACAGATGTTTTTC.

DNA for the CDR3: TGTGCTCTTGGGGAACTAGTAGATCCTACGGGGGATATGACCCAGTACACCGATAAACTCATCTTT. This sequence encodes CALGELVDPTGDMTQYTDKLIF. The rearrangement uses TRDV1 and TRDJ1; 8 bases are shared with TRDD3. The CDR3 consists of 22 residues. Trimming took 0 bases from V and 0 from J; bases not matched to a gene: 21. CDR1 and CDR2 from the germline V gene are TSWWSYY and QGS.

The chain employs TRDV2 and TRDJ1, with TRDD3 matching over 10 bases. V lost 1 base, J lost 2 bases, and 12 bases stayed unmatched. In germline, CDR1 is GEAIGNYY, CDR2 EKD. The CDR3 covers 18 residues. As DNA, the CDR3 is TGTGCCTGTGACACAGTAGAATGGGGGATACAGTCTACCGATAAACTCATCTTT. Translation: CACDTVEWGIQSTDKLIF.

By frequency in the sample, this clone is large. This chain connects TRDV2 to TRDJ3, with 7 bases matching TRDD3. The length of the CDR3 is 20 residues. Germline CDR1 is GEAIGNYY and CDR2 is EKD. V was pared by 0 bases and J by 0 bases, with 10 bases of the junction left unmatched. CDR3 residues: CACDTEWGTEGSWDTRQMFF. CDR3 in DNA: TGTGCCTGTGACACCGAGTGGGGGACTGAAGGCTCCTGGGACACCCGACAGATGTTTTTC.

Worth noting for this clone: A far larger clone is one nucleotide away, so this likely arose from a read error. Within the sample, other DNA sequences also encode this same CDR3. This chain links TRDV2 with TRDJ1; a weak D match, TRDD3 (6 bases). Trimming took off 0 bases at V and 0 bases at J, with 25 bases between the two ends. Germline lookup yields CDR1 GEAIGNYY and CDR2 EKD. This CDR3 contains 20 residues. The CDR3 nucleotides are TGTGCCTGTGACACCGTGGGATCAGGGGATGCCTCTACTAACACCGATAAACTCATCTTT. Translating it yields CACDTVGSGDASTNTDKLIF.

This clone was counted a few times. The mismatch at residue 7 between this DNA's translation and the TCRdb protein of a much larger clone likely reflects a read error; the protein shown is translated from the DNA. The chain recombines TRDV2 with TRDJ1; TRDD3 matches at 8 bases. This CDR3 contains 18 residues. Germline V gene sequence: CDR1 GEAIGNYY, CDR2 EKD. V gave up 1 base and J gave up 3 bases; unmatched junction bases: 15. CDR3 amino acids: CACDTVRDTRGLADKLIF. The CDR3, as DNA: TGTGCCTGTGACACGGTGAGGGATACGCGGGGGCTCGCCGATAAACTCATCTTT.